Below, 30 T cell receptor beta chains from the same sample are listed, as sequenced in a study of shared clonotypes between healthy human individuals. Profiled with immunoSEQ multiplex PCR; TCRdb holds only in-frame clones, not every one. The table records about a million clones, about three quarters of them present only once. Sequencing input: memory CD4+ T cells sorted from blood. Subset here: CD45RA-negative fraction. The receptors shown here come from a man younger than 35 in good health.

J is TRBJ2-7 and V is TRBV6-1; D remains unclear. In germline, CDR1 is MNHNS, CDR2 SASEGT. The CDR3 runs 12 residues. The V end lost 7 bases, the J end lost 4 bases, and 11 bases lay between the germline ends. CDR3 DNA sequence: TGTGCCAGCATTACGAATATTTACGAGCAGTACTTC. Encoded protein: CASITNIYEQYF.

The chain recombines TRBV6-5 with TRBJ2-2; 9 bases align to TRBD1. This CDR3 is built from 15 residues. Per germline, CDR1 MNHEY and CDR2 SVGAGI. V gave up 2 bases and J gave up 7 bases; unmatched junction bases: 5. In DNA, the CDR3 is TGTGCCAGCAGTTACCAGGACAGGGGCGGCGGGGAGCTGTTTTTT. Its protein product is CASSYQDRGGGELFF.

Details on this clone: The same CDR3 is also encoded by other DNA sequences in this sample. The V call is TRBV4-1, the J call TRBJ2-7, with 8 bases aligning to TRBD2. V was clipped by 1 base and J by 0 bases; unmatched bases: 2. The CDR3 totals 15 residues. In germline, CDR1 is MGHRA, CDR2 YSYEKL. The CDR3 DNA follows: TGCGCCAGCAGCCAAGGTCTAGCGGGCTCCTACGAGCAGTACTTC. It specifies CASSQGLAGSYEQYF.

The rearrangement uses TRBV7-8 and TRBJ2-1; no clear D gene. The CDR3 runs 12 residues. From germline, CDR1 is SGHVS and CDR2 FQNEAQ. The V end lost 3 bases, the J end lost 7 bases, and 7 bases lay between the germline ends. The CDR3 DNA reads as TGTGCCAGCAGCTTGTCTGGAAATGAGCAGTTCTTC. Its protein product is CASSLSGNEQFF.

The chain joins TRBV18 to TRBJ2-5; D is undetermined. The CDR3 is made up of 13 amino acids. Germline V gene sequence: CDR1 KGHSH, CDR2 LQKENI. V was shortened by 5 bases and J by 1 base, with 8 bases between the two germline ends. The CDR3 is CASSITTQETQYF. CDR3 DNA sequence: TGTGCCAGCTCAATAACTACCCAAGAGACCCAGTACTTC.

V and J are TRBV4-1 and TRBJ2-1; D unclear. The CDR3 consists of 17 residues. The V gene's germline CDR1 is MGHRA and CDR2 YSYEKL. The V and J ends lost 0 bases and 0 bases respectively, with 12 bases between them. This CDR3 reads CASSQEELSSSYNEQFF. CDR3 DNA: TGCGCCAGCAGCCAAGAGGAGCTTTCTAGCTCCTACAATGAGCAGTTCTTC.

The CDR3: CASSIRWAATNEKLFF. The CDR3 DNA follows: TGTGCCAGTAGTATAAGATGGGCTGCAACTAATGAAAAACTGTTTTTT. The rearrangement uses TRBV19 and TRBJ1-4; no definite D call. This CDR3 spans 16 amino acids. The germline CDR1 and CDR2 sequences are LNHDA and SQIVND (reference sequence). The ends were cut back, 2 bases at V and 0 bases at J, with 10 bases in the middle.

The genes are TRBV6-5 and TRBJ2-7; possibly TRBD2 for D (6 bases). This CDR3 comprises 14 residues. Trimming removed 0 bases at V and 4 bases at J, with 10 bases between. Germline values: CDR1 MNHEY, CDR2 SVGAGI. This CDR3 reads CASSYSRGGYEQYF. The CDR3 coding sequence is TGTGCCAGCAGTTACTCGAGGGGAGGTTACGAGCAGTACTTC.

The chain couples TRBV29-1 to TRBJ2-1, with 9 positions matching TRBD2. The CDR3 runs 15 residues. Germline V gene lookup returns CDR1 SQVTM and CDR2 ANQGSEA. V shed 4 bases, J shed 1 base, and the junction held 5 bases outside the gene matches. CDR3: CSVGRSGSSYNEQFF. CDR3 bases: TGCAGCGTTGGCCGTAGCGGGAGTTCCTACAATGAGCAGTTCTTC.

The J gene is TRBJ2-6, the V gene TRBV5-1; TRBD1 might be the D (6 bases). The CDR3 is 15 residues long. The germline gives CDR1 SGHRS, CDR2 YFSETQ. V dropped 3 bases and J dropped 3 bases, with 10 bases sitting between them. The CDR3 coding sequence is TGCGCCAGCAGCTCACAGGGCGGTGGGGCCAACGTCCTGACTTTC. Translation gives CASSSQGGGANVLTF.

J is TRBJ1-2 and V is TRBV7-9; a possible D gene is TRBD1 (5 bases). The CDR3 is 16 amino acids. Trimming shortened V by 3 bases and J by 8 bases, and 22 bases separated the two germline ends. Germline values: CDR1 SEHNR, CDR2 FQNEAQ (reference sequence). The CDR3 protein is CASSLTVGGGSSGYTF. The CDR3 coding sequence is TGTGCCAGCAGCTTGACAGTGGGGGGAGGTAGCAGCGGCTACACCTTC.

Comment on this clone: Other DNA variants within this sample encode the same CDR3. The chain has TRBV5-1 and TRBJ2-1; 12 positions match TRBD2. The CDR3 extends over 16 amino acids. CDR1 is SGHRS, CDR2 YFSETQ, per germline. J gave up 0 bases and V 4 bases, and 2 bases lay outside the gene matches. CDR3 loop: CASSLTSGGSYNEQFF. CDR3 nucleotides: TGCGCCAGCAGCCTGACTAGCGGGGGCTCCTACAATGAGCAGTTCTTC.

In its sample, this clone was seen many times. The chain employs TRBV2 and TRBJ1-5, with 10 bases lining up with TRBD1. Per the germline V gene, CDR1 is SNHLY and CDR2 is FYNNEI. This CDR3 contains 14 residues. The ends lost 6 bases at V and 4 bases at J; junction bases unmatched: 3. This chain's CDR3 is CASRGTGANQPQHF. DNA for the CDR3: TGTGCCAGCAGGGGGACAGGGGCAAATCAGCCCCAGCATTTT.

The V call is TRBV4-1, the J call TRBJ1-2; D ambiguous. The CDR3 extends over 17 amino acids. Trimming shortened V by 0 bases and J by 4 bases, and 18 bases separated the two germline ends. CDR1 is MGHRA, CDR2 YSYEKL, per germline. The CDR3 nucleotides read TGCGCCAGCAGCCAAGATCGGGATCGCTACGGATCCTATGGCTACACCTTC. It yields the protein CASSQDRDRYGSYGYTF.

In this sample, this clone turned up once. This sequence joins TRBV30 and TRBJ1-1, with no clear D. The CDR3 runs to 13 residues. Germline V gives CDR1 GTSNPN, CDR2 SVGIG (reference sequence). Deletions cut 3 bases from V and 1 base from J, with 9 bases between. The CDR3 coding sequence is TGTGCCTGGAGAGAGACACCGAACACTGAAGCTTTCTTT. It specifies CAWRETPNTEAFF.

V gene TRBV27 combines with J gene TRBJ2-1, with D possibly called TRBD1 or TRBD2 (5 bases each). V was pared by 0 bases and J by 4 bases, with 16 bases between. Germline CDR1 MNHEY, CDR2 SMNVEV (reference sequence). The CDR3 totals 17 residues. For the CDR3, the DNA is TGTGCCAGCAGTTTATCGCCCTCTGGGGGAAAGTACAATGAGCAGTTCTTC. This translates into CASSLSPSGGKYNEQFF.

The rearrangement joins TRBV5-1 to TRBJ2-1, with TRBD2 matching 7 bases. Trimming took 0 bases from V and 9 from J; bases not matched to a gene: 9. Germline assignment: CDR1 SGHRS and CDR2 YFSETQ. The CDR3 length is 15 residues. CDR3: CASSLVGAGLVEQFF. The CDR3 coding sequence is TGCGCCAGCAGCTTGGTAGGAGCGGGGTTGGTTGAGCAGTTCTTC.

As to this clone: The same CDR3 arises from other DNA sequences in this sample as well. The chain is built from TRBV27 and TRBJ1-1; no reliable D call. This CDR3 region has 13 residues. Germline CDR1 and CDR2: MNHEY and SMNVEV (reference sequence). Trimming cost V 0 bases and J 5 bases, with 7 bases left between them. The CDR3 sequence is CASSLSRATEAFF. DNA of the CDR3: TGTGCCAGCAGTTTATCTCGAGCGACTGAAGCTTTCTTT.

The V call is TRBV6-6, the J call TRBJ2-2; a weak D match, TRBD1 (5 bases). The CDR3 length is 15 residues. Germline CDR1 MNHNY, CDR2 SVGAGI (reference sequence). V was pared by 10 bases and J by 5 bases, with 20 bases between. The CDR3 is CATAYSTVWTGELFF. For the CDR3, the DNA is TGTGCCACCGCATACTCGACAGTTTGGACCGGGGAGCTGTTTTTT.

The V and J genes are TRBV7-9 and TRBJ2-1, with 8 bases fitting TRBD2. This CDR3 spans 16 amino acids. Germline CDR1 and CDR2: SEHNR and FQNEAQ (reference sequence). Trimming removed 6 bases from V and 4 bases from J; junction bases left unmatched: 11. CDR3 amino acids: CASSLVAGNIYNEQFF. Here the CDR3 DNA reads TGTGCCAGCAGTTTGGTAGCGGGAAATATTTACAATGAGCAGTTCTTC.

The V and J genes are TRBV18 and TRBJ2-1, with a tentative D call TRBD1 (6 bases). The V and J ends lost 6 bases and 5 bases respectively, with 11 bases between them. CDR1 and CDR2 (germline): KGHSH, LQKENI. This CDR3 region has 13 residues. CDR3 loop: CASSSGQNNEQFF. The DNA of the CDR3 is TGTGCCAGCTCGTCAGGACAGAACAATGAGCAGTTCTTC. Full variable domain (missing parts from reference TRBV18 and TRBJ2-1): NAGVMQNPRHLVRRRGQEARLRCSPMKGHSHVYWYRQLPEEGLKFMVYLQKENIIDESGMPKERFSAEFPKEGPSILRIQQVVRGDSAAYFCASSSGQNNEQFFGPGTRLTVL.

CDR3 DNA: TGTGCCAGCAGTATACAGGGTACGGCTAACTATGGCTACACCTTC. Encoded protein: CASSIQGTANYGYTF. The rearrangement uses TRBV6-6 and TRBJ1-2, with D perhaps matching TRBD1 (6 bases). This CDR3 is built from 15 residues. Per the germline V gene, CDR1 is MNHNY and CDR2 is SVGAGI (reference sequence). V lost 5 bases and J lost 0, with 13 bases in between.

This clone has more than one count but fewer than ten. The rearrangement links TRBV9 to TRBJ2-3, with 8 bases fitting TRBD1. The junction had 5 bases not matched to a gene; V was cut back by 2 bases and J by 0 bases. Germline V gene data show CDR1 as SGDLS and CDR2 as YYNGEE. The CDR3 contains 16 residues. CDR3 sequence reads: CASSVQGAPSTDTQYF. CDR3 bases: TGTGCCAGCAGCGTCCAGGGGGCTCCTAGCACAGATACGCAGTATTTT.

This chain links TRBV6-6 with TRBJ2-7; D may be TRBD1 (5 bases). V was cut by 10 bases and J by 0 bases, with 10 bases left in between. Germline V gene data show CDR1 as MNHNY and CDR2 as SVGAGI (reference sequence). The CDR3 is 12 residues long. CDR3 nucleotides: TGTGCCACCGCGACAGTCTCCTACGAGCAGTACTTC. Its translation: CATATVSYEQYF.

This clone was recorded once. The chain has TRBV9 and TRBJ2-5, with 11 bases identical to TRBD2. The length of the CDR3 is 14 residues. CDR1 and CDR2 from the germline V gene are SGDLS and YYNGEE. Losses at the gene ends were 4 bases for V and 5 bases for J; bases not matched to a gene: 4. CDR3 DNA sequence: TGTGCCAGCAGCCCCGGGACTAGCGGTGAGACCCAGTACTTC. Encoded protein: CASSPGTSGETQYF.

The chain carries TRBV28 and TRBJ1-2; tentatively, D is TRBD1 (5 bases). Trimming pared 7 bases from V and 4 bases from J, leaving 13 bases between. The CDR3 has 13 amino acids. Germline V gene data show CDR1 as MDHEN and CDR2 as SYDVKM. The CDR3 DNA sequence: TGTGCCAGCACCCAGGGTGGGGTCTATGGCTACACCTTC. This gives the protein CASTQGGVYGYTF.

This chain joins TRBV5-4 and TRBJ2-7; weak D call: TRBD2 (5 bases). This CDR3 comprises 13 residues. V dropped 2 bases and J dropped 6 bases, with 12 bases sitting between them. Germline V gene lookup returns CDR1 SGHNT and CDR2 YYREEE (reference sequence). CDR3 sequence: CASSLRDLTEQYF. DNA for the CDR3: TGTGCCAGCAGCTTACGGGATCTCACCGAGCAGTACTTC.

A word on this clone: The same CDR3 is also encoded by other DNA sequences in this sample. The chain combines TRBV18 with TRBJ1-5, with TRBD1 matching 8 bases. Germline lookup yields CDR1 KGHSH and CDR2 LQKENI. V trimming: 4 bases; J trimming: 2 bases; junction bases outside the gene matches: 1. The CDR3 spans 14 residues. Here the CDR3 reads CASSLQGGNQPQHF. The DNA for the CDR3 is TGTGCCAGCTCACTACAGGGGGGCAATCAGCCCCAGCATTTT.

The genes are TRBV6-1 and TRBJ2-7; D ambiguous. The CDR3 covers 12 residues. In germline, CDR1 is MNHNS, CDR2 SASEGT. V lost 6 bases to trimming and J lost 4 bases, with 10 bases between them. The CDR3 protein is CASREWFYEQYF. The CDR3 DNA follows: TGTGCCAGCAGGGAATGGTTTTACGAGCAGTACTTC.

V is TRBV18 and J is TRBJ1-1; a possible D gene is TRBD1 (5 bases). This CDR3 has 16 residues. CDR1 and CDR2 (germline): KGHSH, LQKENI. The V and J ends lost 0 bases and 5 bases respectively, with 16 bases between them. In DNA form, the CDR3 reads TGTGCCAGCTCACCACCAAGGTCCCAGGGTGGGACTGAAGCTTTCTTT. This gives the protein CASSPPRSQGGTEAFF.